These 25 T cell receptor beta chains originate from one sample sequenced in a study of T cell responses to AZD1222 COVID-19 vaccine. Assay: immunoSEQ multiplex PCR; the TCRdb copy retains only in-frame clones and omits some. The sample lists just under 90,000 clones; around 88% were seen once. This sample comprised peripheral blood, obtained on day 0 of MenACWY control vaccination. These receptors were taken from an adult in good health.

The genes are TRBV24-1 and TRBJ2-1, with D tentatively TRBD1 or TRBD2 (5 bases each). This CDR3 region has 17 residues. CDR1 and CDR2 (germline): KGHDR, SFDVKD. Between the trimmed V and J ends, which lost 0 bases and 5 bases, there was a span of 16 bases. The CDR3 loop is CATSDLTGVEGHNEQFF. The DNA for the CDR3 is TGTGCCACCAGTGATTTGACCGGTGTAGAGGGACACAATGAGCAGTTCTTC.

The CDR3 is CASSDTWAGVDTGELFF. Here the CDR3 DNA reads TGTGCCAGCAGTGACACTTGGGCGGGGGTTGATACCGGGGAGCTGTTTTTT. This chain links TRBV6-1 with TRBJ2-2; 7 bases fit TRBD2. This CDR3 is built from 17 residues. Germline CDR1 is MNHNS and CDR2 is SASEGT. J lost 5 bases, V lost 3 bases, and 12 bases had no gene match.

The chain has TRBV18 and TRBJ2-3; weak D call: TRBD2 (7 bases). The CDR3 is made up of 19 amino acids. The V gene lost 3 bases and the J gene lost 0 bases, with 22 bases spanning the gap. Germline CDR1 is KGHSH and CDR2 is LQKENI. Written as DNA, the CDR3 is TGTGCCAGCTCACCCCTACCGAACAGGGAGGGAGTGAGCACAGATACGCAGTATTTT. This gives the protein CASSPLPNREGVSTDTQYF.

In regard to this clone: Because the CDR3's place on the DNA is in doubt, the DNA is left out and the CDR3 is given as listed by TCRdb. The chain couples TRBV19 to TRBJ2-3; the table gives TRBD1 as D, unverified against the DNA. The CDR3 is 15 residues long, counting both termini. Germline lookup yields CDR1 LNHDA and CDR2 SQIVND (reference sequence). The chain's CDR3 is CASTSGQGEADTQYF.

This chain joins TRBV7-2 and TRBJ2-1; D possibly corresponds to TRBD1 (6 bases). Germline V CDR1 and CDR2: SGHTA, FQGNSA. This CDR3 contains 15 residues. The CDR3 spells CATQLWTDSYNEQFF. CDR3 bases: TGTGCGACCCAGCTTTGGACAGACTCCTACAATGAGCAGTTCTTC.

V gene TRBV11-1 combines with J gene TRBJ2-7; 8 nucleotides align to TRBD1. Germline CDR1 and CDR2: SGHAT and FQDESV (reference sequence). V lost 4 bases to trimming and J lost 3 bases; unmatched junction nucleotides: 8. CDR3 length: 15 amino acids. The DNA for the CDR3 is TGTGCCAGCAGCTCCGGACAGGGTACTTTCTACGAGCAGTACTTC. Amino acids: CASSSGQGTFYEQYF.

This clone was found once. J is TRBJ2-2 and V is TRBV4-3; D tentatively reads TRBD1 or TRBD2 (5 bases each). Germline V gives CDR1 LGHNA, CDR2 YSLEER. Trimming took 0 bases from V and 2 from J, leaving 10 bases between them. CDR3 length: 16 residues. The CDR3 region is CASSQDTGRNTGELFF. The CDR3 coding sequence is TGCGCCAGCAGCCAAGATACGGGACGCAACACCGGGGAGCTGTTTTTT.

The V gene is TRBV5-4, the J gene TRBJ2-1; D remains ambiguous. CDR1 is SGHNT and CDR2 is YYREEE in the germline V gene (reference sequence). The CDR3 covers 14 residues. The ends were cut back, 3 bases at V and 6 bases at J, with 13 bases in the middle. The CDR3: CASSSGGWGNEQFF. For the CDR3, the DNA is TGTGCCAGCAGCTCCGGTGGGTGGGGCAATGAGCAGTTCTTC.

The rearrangement uses TRBV19 and TRBJ1-4, with D maybe TRBD1 (6 bases). Germline V gene data show CDR1 as LNHDA and CDR2 as SQIVND (reference sequence). The CDR3 runs 15 residues. V was cut by 7 bases and J by 8 bases, with 20 bases left in between. The CDR3 sequence is CASIASRTAREKLFF. CDR3 nucleotides: TGTGCCAGTATCGCATCTCGGACAGCCCGCGAAAAACTGTTTTTT.

The rearrangement links TRBV15 to TRBJ1-4, with D unclear. V was clipped by 1 base and J by 0 bases, with 12 bases between them. The germline V gene has CDR1 LNHNV and CDR2 YYDKDF (reference sequence). The CDR3 loop spans 17 amino acids. The CDR3 is CATSRVAGIATNEKLFF. In DNA, the CDR3 is TGTGCCACCAGCAGAGTGGCAGGAATTGCAACTAATGAAAAACTGTTTTTT. Drawing the rest from reference TRBV15 and TRBJ1-4, the complete variable domain is DAMVIQNPRYQVTQFGKPVTLSCSQTLNHNVMYWYQQKSSQAPKLLFHYYDKDFNNEADTPDNFQSRRPNTSFCFLDIRSPGLGDTAMYLCATSRVAGIATNEKLFFGSGTQLSVL.

The chain is built from TRBV29-1 and TRBJ1-2, with D maybe TRBD1 (6 bases). The CDR3 loop spans 14 amino acids. V was shortened by 1 base and J by 10 bases, with 19 bases between the two germline ends. Germline V lookup: CDR1 SQVTM, CDR2 ANQGSEA. CDR3 region: CSVEGSGGSWDYTF. The CDR3 region has the DNA TGCAGCGTTGAAGGGTCGGGGGGCAGCTGGGACTACACCTTC. Full variable domain (missing parts from reference TRBV29-1 and TRBJ1-2): SAVISQKPSRDICQRGTSLTIQCQVDSQVTMMFWYRQQPGQSLTLIATANQGSEATYESGFVIDKFPISRPNLTFSTLTVSNMSPEDSSIYLCSVEGSGGSWDYTFGSGTRLTVV.

V usage is TRBV6-5 and J usage is TRBJ2-5; 7 positions agree with TRBD1. V lost 6 bases and J lost 7; bases outside the gene matches: 5. This CDR3 is 12 amino acids long. The V gene's germline CDR1 is MNHEY and CDR2 SVGAGI. CDR3 DNA: TGTGCCAGCAGCACAGGGGTTGGGACCCAGTACTTC. It specifies CASSTGVGTQYF.

V is TRBV27 and J is TRBJ1-5, with D hard to call. CDR1 is MNHEY, CDR2 SMNVEV, per germline (reference sequence). The CDR3 loop spans 13 amino acids. V was trimmed by 3 bases and J by 5 bases, leaving 8 bases between them. This CDR3 is CASSFWPDQPQHF. The CDR3 DNA reads TGTGCCAGCAGTTTTTGGCCAGATCAGCCCCAGCATTTT.

This rearrangement joins TRBV27 to TRBJ2-1; weak D call: TRBD1 (6 bases). CDR3 length equals 14 residues. Per germline, CDR1 MNHEY and CDR2 SMNVEV (reference sequence). V lost 6 bases and J 3 bases, leaving 12 bases between the germline ends. The chain's CDR3 is CASRGDIGYNEQFF. CDR3 in DNA: TGTGCCAGCAGAGGGGACATCGGCTACAATGAGCAGTTCTTC.

V usage is TRBV15 and J usage is TRBJ1-1, with TRBD1 identical over 8 bases. The CDR3 consists of 15 residues. Germline V gene sequence: CDR1 LNHNV, CDR2 YYDKDF (reference sequence). The J segment lost 4 bases and the V segment lost 2 bases, leaving 6 bases of the junction unmatched. This chain's CDR3 is CATSRKTGAGTEAFF. The CDR3 nucleotides are TGTGCCACCAGCAGAAAGACAGGGGCGGGCACTGAAGCTTTCTTT.

The chain uses TRBV28 and TRBJ1-1; TRBD1 matches at 11 bases. This CDR3 region has 15 residues. V was clipped by 5 bases and J by 5 bases; unmatched bases: 7. CDR1 and CDR2 (germline): MDHEN, SYDVKM. DNA for the CDR3: TGTGCCAGCAGTCTCCCGGGACAGGGGGGTACTGAAGCTTTCTTT. It yields the protein CASSLPGQGGTEAFF.

V usage is TRBV12-3 or TRBV12-4 and J usage is TRBJ2-7; TRBD2 might be the D (6 bases). The length of the CDR3 is 13 residues. V shed 6 bases and J shed 6 bases, with 15 bases lying between them. The CDR3 bases are TGTGCCAGCAGGCTGTGGGAGGCTAGCGAGCAGTACTTC. Its translation is CASRLWEASEQYF.

A single count supports this clone. The CDR3 DNA reads TGTGCCAGTAGTATAGAGGACAGGGAGTACAATGAGCAGTTCTTC. This gives the protein CASSIEDREYNEQFF. The V call is TRBV19, the J call TRBJ2-1; 8 bases align to TRBD1. Germline V gene data show CDR1 as LNHDA and CDR2 as SQIVND (reference sequence). This CDR3 comprises 15 residues. V gave up 0 bases and J gave up 4 bases; unmatched junction bases: 2.

J is TRBJ2-7 and V is TRBV5-8, with 9 bases fitting TRBD1. The CDR3 is 14 residues long. Germline values: CDR1 SGHTS, CDR2 YDEGEE. Trimming removed 4 bases from V and 5 bases from J; junction bases left unmatched: 7. The CDR3 spells CASSLQGAHHEQYF. The CDR3 nucleotides are TGTGCCAGCAGCCTACAGGGGGCGCATCACGAGCAGTACTTC.

The chain links TRBV28 to TRBJ2-2, with 7 bases fitting TRBD1. There are 14 residues in the CDR3. V shed 6 bases and J 5 bases; nucleotides not matched to a gene: 6. Germline V gives CDR1 MDHEN, CDR2 SYDVKM. CDR3 in amino acids: CASRDRQLTGELFF. CDR3 nucleotides: TGTGCCAGCAGGGACAGGCAGTTGACCGGGGAGCTGTTTTTT. The whole variable domain, remainder taken from reference TRBV28 and TRBJ2-2, is DVKVTQSSRYLVKRTGEKVFLECVQDMDHENMFWYRQDPGLGLRLIYFSYDVKMKEKGDIPEGYSVSREKKERFSLILESASTNQTSMYLCASRDRQLTGELFFGEGSRLTVL.

This sequence joins TRBV19 and TRBJ2-2; possibly TRBD1 for D (6 bases). Germline CDR1 and CDR2: LNHDA and SQIVND (reference sequence). The germline V and J ends were trimmed by 6 bases and 7 bases, with 18 bases remaining between them. The CDR3 length is 15 residues. This CDR3 reads CASSHGTLLSGELFF. DNA for the CDR3: TGTGCCAGTAGCCACGGGACACTACTGAGCGGGGAGCTGTTTTTT. The entire variable domain, with the rest obtained from reference TRBV19 and TRBJ2-2, is as follows: DGGITQSPKYLFRKEGQNVTLSCEQNLNHDAMYWYRQDPGQGLRLIYYSQIVNDFQKGDIAEGYSVSREKKESFPLTVTSAQKNPTAFYLCASSHGTLLSGELFFGEGSRLTVL.

CDR3 in DNA: TGCGCCAGCAGCCAATCGGGAAGTAATTCACCCCTCCACTTT. Amino acid sequence: CASSQSGSNSPLHF. The rearrangement joins TRBV4-1 to TRBJ1-6; D unresolved. Trimming pared 2 bases from V and 6 bases from J, leaving 8 bases between. Germline CDR1 and CDR2: MGHRA and YSYEKL. This CDR3 spans 14 amino acids.

The chain links TRBV6-5 to TRBJ1-3; maybe TRBD1 (6 bases). Trimming removed 2 bases from V and 2 bases from J, with 7 bases in between. The germline CDR1 and CDR2 sequences are MNHEY and SVGAGI. This CDR3 comprises 14 residues. CDR3 in DNA: TGTGCCAGCAGTTACGGGGACACTGGAAACACCATATATTTT. Translation: CASSYGDTGNTIYF.

The chain combines TRBV28 with TRBJ1-4, with TRBD1 as a possible D gene (5 bases). CDR3 length equals 10 residues. V lost 11 bases to trimming and J lost 8 bases, with 9 bases between them. The germline gives CDR1 MDHEN, CDR2 SYDVKM. DNA of the CDR3: TGTGCCGGGGGGACGGAAAAACTGTTTTTT. Protein product: CAGGTEKLFF.

The rearrangement joins TRBV27 to TRBJ2-1, with D possibly matching TRBD2 (5 bases). The V end was cut by 0 bases, the J end by 8 bases, with 14 bases between. CDR3 size: 15 residues. Germline values: CDR1 MNHEY, CDR2 SMNVEV (reference sequence). The CDR3 DNA reads as TGTGCCAGCAGTTTATCGGAAGTAGGCGGGCATGAGCAGTTCTTC. Encoded protein: CASSLSEVGGHEQFF.